Listed below are T cell receptor beta chains from one sample, sequenced in a study of cytomegalovirus exposure and HLA in healthy donors. Some clones are missing from TCRdb's copy, which holds only in-frame ones; the method was immunoSEQ multiplex PCR. This sample has 170,000 or so clones, with around 80% found just once. The specimen was PBMCs. Receptor source: a woman aged 50 to 60 in good health and CMV-seropositive. CDR3s include the opening cysteine and the closing phenylalanine or tryptophan. The order of the fields is J gene, D gene, V gene, clone size, CDR3 length, CDR3 protein, CDR3 DNA. A D gene is named only where the DNA matches it firmly. Where a row states a size, it is once, few, many or the class of an expanded clone; other rows omit it.

>TRBJ2-7|.|TRBV6-1|.|13
CASRSRSTYEQYF
TGTGCCAGCCGTTCCAGGTCGACCTACGAGCAGTACTTC
>TRBJ2-5|.|TRBV18|few|16
CASSPSGFLPQETQYF
TGTGCCAGCTCACCCTCGGGGTTCCTACCACAAGAGACCCAGTACTTC
>TRBJ1-1|.|TRBV27|few|14
CASSFSGLNTEAFF
TGTGCCAGCAGTTTTTCAGGGTTGAACACTGAAGCTTTCTTT
>TRBJ1-1|.|TRBV19|.|12
CASSINGGTAFF
TGTGCCAGTAGTATCAATGGGGGCACAGCTTTCTTT
>TRBJ2-5|TRBD1|TRBV4-2|few|13
CASSQRQGETQYF
TGTGCCAGCAGCCAAAGACAGGGAGAGACCCAGTACTTC
>TRBJ1-4|.|TRBV2|.|16
CASSEMMAWENEKLFF
TGTGCCAGCAGTGAAATGATGGCCTGGGAGAATGAAAAACTGTTTTTT
>TRBJ1-1|.|TRBV7-9|.|11
CASSLSSEAFF
TGTGCCAGCAGCCTCTCCTCTGAAGCTTTCTTT
>TRBJ2-1|TRBD2|TRBV7-3|few|14
CASSLAGGLDEQFF
TGTGCCAGCAGCTTAGCGGGGGGGCTTGATGAGCAGTTCTTC
>TRBJ1-1|.|TRBV9|.|16
CASSEHRSGSNTEAFF
TGTGCCAGCAGCGAACACAGGTCTGGTAGCAACACTGAAGCTTTCTTT
>TRBJ2-1|TRBD1|TRBV6-1|.|14
CASTEGQGFDEQFF
TGTGCCAGCACCGAAGGACAGGGGTTCGATGAGCAGTTCTTC
>TRBJ2-7|TRBD2|TRBV11-2|.|13
CASSLAGGIEQYF
TGTGCCAGCAGCTTAGCGGGGGGGATTGAGCAGTACTTC
>TRBJ1-6|.|TRBV7-9|.|12
CASSSGNSPLHF
TGTGCCAGCAGCTCAGGGAATTCACCCCTCCACTTT
>TRBJ1-1|.|TRBV25-1|few|13
CASSEGGRGEAFF
TGTGCCAGCAGTGAAGGGGGCAGGGGAGAAGCTTTCTTT
>TRBJ1-1|TRBD1|TRBV5-4|.|14
CASKTDRGNTEAFF
TGTGCCAGCAAGACGGACAGGGGGAACACTGAAGCTTTCTTT
>TRBJ2-7|TRBD2|TRBV5-4|.|17
CASSRGLAGGLPYEQYF
TGTGCCAGCAGCAGGGGACTAGCGGGAGGACTACCCTACGAGCAGTACTTC
>TRBJ2-2|TRBD2|TRBV2|.|16
CASSRTSGRNTGELFF
TGTGCCAGCAGTCGGACTAGCGGGCGGAACACCGGGGAGCTGTTTTTT
>TRBJ2-3|TRBD2|TRBV5-8|.|17
CASSLLGASGGRDTQYF
TGTGCCAGCAGCCTTCTCGGGGCTAGCGGGGGTAGGGATACGCAGTATTTT
>TRBJ1-2|TRBD1|TRBV7-9|.|14
CASSTRQGHYGYTF
TGTGCCAGCAGCACCCGACAGGGGCACTATGGCTACACCTTC
>TRBJ2-6|.|TRBV11-2|.|14
CASSQFSGANVLTF
TGTGCCAGCAGCCAGTTCTCTGGGGCCAACGTCCTGACTTTC
>TRBJ1-4|TRBD1|TRBV6-5|once|15
CASSTRTGGHEKLFF
TGTGCCAGCAGTACGCGGACAGGGGGCCACGAAAAACTGTTTTTT
>TRBJ1-6|.|TRBV30|once|14
CACNPSSYNSPLHF
TGTGCCTGCAACCCTAGCTCCTATAATTCACCCCTCCACTTT
>TRBJ1-4|.|TRBV30|.|14
CAWEHQGTNEKLFF
TGTGCCTGGGAACATCAGGGGACTAATGAAAAACTGTTTTTT
>TRBJ1-2|.|TRBV7-6|.|14
CASSLQGSDYGYTF
TGTGCCAGCAGCTTGCAGGGATCGGACTATGGCTACACCTTC
>TRBJ2-4|TRBD1|TRBV19|.|15
CASSWGQGARHIQYF
TGTGCCAGTAGTTGGGGGCAGGGGGCAAGACACATTCAGTACTTC
>TRBJ2-3|.|TRBV11-3|once|13
CASSLEWSHTQYF
TGTGCCAGCAGCTTGGAGTGGTCTCATACGCAGTATTTT
>TRBJ2-1|TRBD2|TRBV15|.|14
CATSGIGAGGKQFF
TGTGCCACCAGCGGCATCGGGGCCGGGGGGAAGCAGTTCTTC
>TRBJ1-1|.|TRBV5-1|.|14
CASSLAGARTEAFF
TGCGCCAGCAGCTTGGCGGGAGCCAGGACTGAAGCTTTCTTT
>TRBJ1-2|TRBD1|TRBV7-8|.|14
CASSQPGQEDGYTF
TGTGCCAGCAGCCAACCGGGACAGGAGGATGGCTACACCTTC
>TRBJ1-6|.|TRBV5-1|.|16
CASSFGAGSYNSPLHF
TGCGCCAGCAGCTTTGGGGCCGGCTCCTATAATTCACCCCTCCACTTT
>TRBJ2-7|.|TRBV4-2|.|15
CASSQVPLSSYEQYF
TGTGCCAGCAGCCAAGTTCCCTTGAGCTCCTACGAGCAGTACTTC
>TRBJ1-3|TRBD1|TRBV6-1|.|12
CASSWTGDTIYF
TGTGCCAGCAGCTGGACAGGGGACACCATATATTTT